This entry is about one TCR beta chain. Its antigen is currently unknown. The donors, all of them Caucasian adults, lived in Nashville, Tennessee. CD4+ cell separation produced CD45RA+ naive and CD45RA-negative memory subsets. Germline assignment: CDR1 ENHRY and CDR2 SYGVKD. The germline V and J ends were trimmed by 0 bases and 6 bases, with 8 bases remaining between them. The CDR3 totals 13 residues. The sample originates from a study of shared clonotypes between healthy human individuals. Study-level findings and limits: A few donors shared approximately 5% of their naive CD4 clonotypes.

Several immunoSEQ plates held equal portions of the genomic DNA taken from each subset. Libraries were prepared by immunoSEQ multiplex PCR; TCRdb keeps only in-frame clonotypes and omits some of them. Among more than 2 million clones, 95% were seen once, and the ten largest hold roughly 0.13%. Input material: naive CD4+ T cells sorted from blood. Noted subset: CD45RA+ positively selected. The chain couples TRBV10-3 to TRBJ1-1; D is possibly TRBD1 (5 bases). This receptor was obtained from a man between 18 and 29 years old in good health. CDR3 sequence reads: CAISESRGPEAFF. The CDR3 DNA reads TGTGCCATCAGTGAGTCAAGGGGACCTGAAGCTTTCTTT.